Listed below are T cell receptor beta chains from one sample, sequenced in a study of cytomegalovirus exposure and HLA in healthy donors. TCRdb's table, derived via immunoSEQ multiplex PCR, lists solely in-frame clones and lacks some. Seen here are under 200,000 clones, almost 85% observed once, and the top ten hold 2% to 2.5%. Sequencing used PBMCs. These receptors were collected from a woman aged 50 to 65 in good health and CMV-seronegative. CDR3s include the opening cysteine and the closing phenylalanine or tryptophan. D genes are given only for firm matches. A row's size may be missing; if present it is once, few, many or a size class.

>TRBD1|NA|TRBV28|TRBJ1-5
TGTGCCAGCAGGGACAGGGGCAGCAATCAGCCCCAGCATTTT
CASRDRGSNQPQHF
>NA|NA|TRBV7-6|TRBJ1-4
TGTGCCAGCAGCCCGGACAGCTTAGGTGAAAAACTGTTTTTT
CASSPDSLGEKLFF
>NA|NA|TRBV5-4|TRBJ1-1
TGTGCCAGCAGAGGGAGGGGAGTGTCCGGGGACACTGAAGCTTTCTTT
CASRGRGVSGDTEAFF
>TRBD1|NA|TRBV7-9|TRBJ2-7
TGTGCCAGCAGCCGACGAGGACAGGGAAGGTCCTACGAGCAGTACTTC
CASSRRGQGRSYEQYF
>TRBD1|NA|TRBV30|TRBJ2-7
TGTGCCTGGAGTGTACGACAGGGCTACGAGCAGTACTTC
CAWSVRQGYEQYF
>NA|NA|TRBV10-3|TRBJ2-1
TGTGCCATCGCGGCGGGATATGTCGATGAGCAGTTCTTC
CAIAAGYVDEQFF
>NA|once|TRBV28|TRBJ1-2
TGTGCCAGCAGGGAGAGCTATGGCTACACCTTC
CASRESYGYTF
>NA|once|TRBV2|TRBJ2-3
TGTGCCAGCACGAAGCACCAAACCACAGATACGCAGTATTTT
CASTKHQTTDTQYF
>NA|NA|TRBV6-4|TRBJ1-5
TGTGCCAGCAGTGTCGAGGTCAATCAGCCCCAGCATTTT
CASSVEVNQPQHF
>TRBD1|NA|TRBV18|TRBJ1-1
TGTGCCAGCTCACTAAGACAGGGGGGTACTGAAGCTTTCTTT
CASSLRQGGTEAFF
>TRBD2|NA|TRBV19|TRBJ2-7
TGTGCCAGTAGTGCTTCTAGCGGGAGTTCCTACGAGCAGTACTTC
CASSASSGSSYEQYF
>NA|NA|TRBV14|TRBJ1-5
TGTGCCAGCAGCCGCCTCGGGGGGAATCAGCCCCAGCATTTT
CASSRLGGNQPQHF
>NA|NA|TRBV5-4|TRBJ2-2
TGTGCCAGCAGCTTGGATCGGACCGGGGAGCTGTTTTTT
CASSLDRTGELFF
>TRBD2|NA|TRBV4-1|TRBJ2-1
TGCGCCAGCAGCCAATCCCCGACTAGCGGAGCTTACAATGAGCAGTTCTTC
CASSQSPTSGAYNEQFF
>TRBD2|NA|TRBV28|TRBJ2-1
TGTGCCAGCAGTTTATCCCTCGGACTAGCGGGATCGGGCAATGAGCAGTTCTTC
CASSLSLGLAGSGNEQFF
>TRBD1|NA|TRBV7-2|TRBJ1-2
TGTGCCAGCAGCTTAAGACAGGGGCAAGATGGCTACACCTTC
CASSLRQGQDGYTF
>TRBD2|once|TRBV7-2|TRBJ2-1
TGTGCCAGCAGCTCAACCGGGACTAGCTACAATGAGCAGTTCTTC
CASSSTGTSYNEQFF
>NA|NA|TRBV27|TRBJ1-2
TGTGCCAGCAGTCTCACAGGGTGGAATAACTATGGCTACACCTTC
CASSLTGWNNYGYTF
>TRBD1|NA|TRBV4-2|TRBJ2-6
TGTGCCAGCAGCCACTTAACGGGACAGGACTGGTGGGCCAACGTCCTGACTTTC
CASSHLTGQDWWANVLTF
>NA|few|TRBV19|TRBJ1-5
TGTGCCAGTAGTATTTCACAGATAATCTATCAGCCCCAGCATTTT
CASSISQIIYQPQHF
>NA|NA|TRBV4-2|TRBJ2-7
TGTGCCAGCAGCCAAGACGGTGGGGCCCGGGCACGGTACGAGCAGTACTTC
CASSQDGGARARYEQYF
>NA|once|TRBV28|TRBJ1-4
TGTGCCAGCAGTTTTCTGGAAAAACTGTTTTTT
CASSFLEKLFF
>NA|few|TRBV7-9|TRBJ1-4
TGTGCCAGCAGCCCGCAACAGACAACTAATGAAAAACTGTTTTTT
CASSPQQTTNEKLFF
>NA|NA|TRBV2|TRBJ1-5
TGTGCCAGCAGATTGACTGAGAATAGCAATCAGCCCCAGCATTTT
CASRLTENSNQPQHF
>NA|once|TRBV4-2|TRBJ1-2
TGTGCCAGCAGCCAAGATTCCCAGGGCAATGGCTACACCTTC
CASSQDSQGNGYTF
>NA|NA|TRBV5-1|TRBJ2-1
TGCGCCAGCAGCAACGGAGTGCCCAACTCCTACAATGAGCAGTTCTTC
CASSNGVPNSYNEQFF
>NA|NA|TRBV27|TRBJ2-7
TGTGCCAGCGCATCCGTGATTAGCTGGCCCTCCTACGAGCAGTACTTC
CASASVISWPSYEQYF
>NA|NA|TRBV28|TRBJ1-1
TGTGCCAGCAGTGGAGCCAGCGTGAACACTGAAGCTTTCTTT
CASSGASVNTEAFF
>NA|NA|TRBV30|TRBJ2-7
TGTGCCTGGAGTCTAGACAGGAGCTCCTACGAGCAGTACTTC
CAWSLDRSSYEQYF
>NA|NA|TRBV19|TRBJ1-1
TGTGCCAGTAGTTCGAGGGTTGAAGCTTTCTTT
CASSSRVEAFF
>TRBD1|NA|TRBV30|TRBJ2-4
TGTGCCTGGAGTGTAGGGGGCAATGCCAAAAACATTCAGTACTTC
CAWSVGGNAKNIQYF
>TRBD2|few|TRBV18|TRBJ2-3
TGTGCCAGCTCACCCGTCACTAGCGCCCAAAATACGCAGTATTTT
CASSPVTSAQNTQYF
>NA|few|TRBV5-6|TRBJ2-7
TGTGCCAGCAGCCTGGACAGGAGGGCCTACGAGCAGTACTTC
CASSLDRRAYEQYF
>NA|once|TRBV7-3|TRBJ2-1
TGTGCCAGCAGCTTAGGGGGCTGGAATGAGCAGTTCTTC
CASSLGGWNEQFF
>NA|NA|TRBV27|TRBJ2-1
TGTGCCAGCAGTCTGCGGCTAATGAGTTGGGGGGCCAGGGGGGACCTCAATGAGCAGTTCTTC
CASSLRLMSWGARGDLNEQFF
>NA|few|TRBV21-1|TRBJ2-1
TGTGCCAGCAGCATCAATGTTGAGACTAGCTTGCGCAATGAGCAGTTCTTC
CASSINVETSLRNEQFF
>NA|NA|TRBV6-5|TRBJ1-2
TGTGCCAGCAGTTACTCTCACAGGGACGACTATGGCTACACCTTC
CASSYSHRDDYGYTF
>NA|NA|TRBV28|TRBJ1-1
TGTGCCAGCAGGACTGGTTTGAACACTGAAGCTTTCTTT
CASRTGLNTEAFF
>NA|NA|TRBV5-1|TRBJ2-1
TGCGCCAGCAGCTTAGCAGGGGAAAATGAGCAGTTCTTC
CASSLAGENEQFF
>NA|NA|TRBV5-1|TRBJ1-3
TGCGCCAGCAGCTTGGAGGCAGGGAGGCTGGTCGGAAACACCATATATTTT
CASSLEAGRLVGNTIYF
>NA|NA|TRBV5-5|TRBJ2-7
TGTGCCAGCAGCTTGGGAGGGGGAGACTACGAGCAGTACTTC
CASSLGGGDYEQYF
>NA|once|TRBV6-1|TRBJ2-2
TGTGCCAGCAGGCCGGGGGCCGGGGAGCTGTTTTTT
CASRPGAGELFF